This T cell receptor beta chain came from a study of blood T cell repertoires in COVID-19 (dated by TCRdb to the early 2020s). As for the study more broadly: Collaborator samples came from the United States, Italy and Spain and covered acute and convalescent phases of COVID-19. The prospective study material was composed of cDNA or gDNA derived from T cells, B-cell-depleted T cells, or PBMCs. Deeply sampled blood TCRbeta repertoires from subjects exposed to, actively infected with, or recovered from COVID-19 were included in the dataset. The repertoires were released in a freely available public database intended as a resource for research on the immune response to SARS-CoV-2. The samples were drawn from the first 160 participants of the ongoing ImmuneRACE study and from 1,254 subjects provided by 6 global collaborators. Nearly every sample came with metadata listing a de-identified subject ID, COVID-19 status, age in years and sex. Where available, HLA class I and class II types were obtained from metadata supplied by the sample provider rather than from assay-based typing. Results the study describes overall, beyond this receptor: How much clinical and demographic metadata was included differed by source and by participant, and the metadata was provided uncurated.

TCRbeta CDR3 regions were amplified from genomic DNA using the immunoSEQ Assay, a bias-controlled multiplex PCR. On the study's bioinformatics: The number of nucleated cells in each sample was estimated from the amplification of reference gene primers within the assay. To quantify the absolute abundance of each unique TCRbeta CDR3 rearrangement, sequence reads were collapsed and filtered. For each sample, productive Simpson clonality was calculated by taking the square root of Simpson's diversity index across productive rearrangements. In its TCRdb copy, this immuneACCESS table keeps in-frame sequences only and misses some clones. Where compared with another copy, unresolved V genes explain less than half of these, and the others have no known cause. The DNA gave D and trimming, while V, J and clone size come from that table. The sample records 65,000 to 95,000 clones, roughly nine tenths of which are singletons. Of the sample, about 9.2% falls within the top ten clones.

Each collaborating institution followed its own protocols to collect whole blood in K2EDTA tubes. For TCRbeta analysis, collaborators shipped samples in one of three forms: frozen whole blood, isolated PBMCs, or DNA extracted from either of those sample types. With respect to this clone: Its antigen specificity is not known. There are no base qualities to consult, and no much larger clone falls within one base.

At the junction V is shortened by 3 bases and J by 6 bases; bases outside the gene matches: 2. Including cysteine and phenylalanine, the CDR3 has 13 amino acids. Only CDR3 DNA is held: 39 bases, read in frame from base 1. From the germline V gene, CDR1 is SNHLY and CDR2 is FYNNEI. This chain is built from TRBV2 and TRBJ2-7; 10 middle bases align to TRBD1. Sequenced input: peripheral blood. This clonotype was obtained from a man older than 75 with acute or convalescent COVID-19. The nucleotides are TGTGCCAGCAGTGACGGACAGGGGGGCGAGCAGTACTTC. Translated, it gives CASSDGQGGEQYF. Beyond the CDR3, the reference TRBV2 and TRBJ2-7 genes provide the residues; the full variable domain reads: EPEVTQTPSHQVTQMGQEVILRCVPISNHLYFYWYRQILGQKVEFLVSFYNNEISEKSEIFDDQFSVERPDGSNFTLKIRSTKLEDSAMYFCASSDGQGGEQYFGPGTRLTVT.